This paragraph covers one T cell receptor (beta chain) sequence. This record comes from a study of patients and donors after allogeneic stem cell transplantation. TCRdb re-derived calls from the RT-PCR reads in MiXCR, one entry per CDR3 protein. The repertoire has 25,000 or so distinct CDR3 sequences, roughly 8% of them found once; the top ten carry about 50%. This CDR3 is built from 14 residues. V was pared by 7 bases and J by 7 bases, with 19 bases between. From germline, CDR1 is MNHNS and CDR2 SASEGT. V is TRBV6-1 and J is TRBJ1-1; the D gene is possibly TRBD1 (5 bases). The sample consisted of blood, either unsorted or a sorted T cell fraction (not recorded which). The source is a human donor who was either an allogeneic HSCT recipient or a stem cell or donor lymphocyte infusion donor (not recorded which). It is not recorded whose cells these are; they may come from a transplant donor. The CDR3 nucleotides are TGTGCCAGCACCCCCTTGGAGGGGAGTGGTGAAGCTTTCTTT. Its translation is CASTPLEGSGEAFF.